This TCR beta chain comes out of a study of cytomegalovirus exposure and HLA in healthy donors. With 4 bases removed from V and 1 base from J, the gap between germline ends came to 11 bases. The CDR3 length is 13 residues. Germline V lookup: CDR1 GTSNPN, CDR2 SVGIG (reference sequence). The PCR ran on 60 Vbeta and 13 Jbeta primers. In the original processing: Later analysis identified roughly 84 million unique TCR beta chains, approximately 10 million shared. Produced via immunoSEQ multiplex PCR; TCRdb's table is partial and in-frame only. V, J and clone size are taken as reported in that table, and D and trimming were inferred from the DNA itself. In the table there are about 160,000 clones, around 79% of which are singletons. The donors, nominally healthy at sampling, likely had unrecorded immune exposures.

This clonotype was obtained from a man in his forties or fifties in good health and CMV-seronegative. J is TRBJ2-7 and V is TRBV30; weak D call: TRBD1 (6 bases). The source material was PBMCs. CDR3 loop: CAWMGAASYEQYF. The CDR3 DNA sequence: TGTGCCTGGATGGGGGCAGCGTCCTACGAGCAGTACTTC.